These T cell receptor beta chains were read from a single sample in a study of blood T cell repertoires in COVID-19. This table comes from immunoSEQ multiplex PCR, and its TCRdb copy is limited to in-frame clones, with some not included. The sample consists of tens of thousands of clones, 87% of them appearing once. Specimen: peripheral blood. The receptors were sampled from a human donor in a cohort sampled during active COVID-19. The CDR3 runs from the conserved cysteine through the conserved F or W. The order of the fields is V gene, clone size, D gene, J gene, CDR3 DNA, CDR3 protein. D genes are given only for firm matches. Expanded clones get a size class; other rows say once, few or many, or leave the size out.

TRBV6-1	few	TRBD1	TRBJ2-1	TGTGCCAGCAGTGAAGAGATCGGGGCGGACAGGGCCCTTTTGGATGAGCAGTTCTTC	CASSEEIGADRALLDEQFF
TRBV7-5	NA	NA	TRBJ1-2	TGTGCCAGAAGCTTCGGGCGGACAGATGGCTACACCTTC	CARSFGRTDGYTF
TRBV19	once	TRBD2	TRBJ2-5	TGTGCCAGTAGTAGCCTTACTAGCGGGGGGTCTCAAGAGACCCAGTACTTC	CASSSLTSGGSQETQYF
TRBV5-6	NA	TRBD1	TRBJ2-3	TGTGCCAGCAGTTATGGGACAGGGACAGATACGCAGTATTTT	CASSYGTGTDTQYF
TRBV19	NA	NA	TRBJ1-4	TGTGCCAGTACACTCTCGGGACATGGCGAAAAACTGTTTTTT	CASTLSGHGEKLFF
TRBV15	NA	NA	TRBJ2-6	TGTGCCACCAGCAGAGACAGATTCTCTGGGGCCAACGTCCTGACTTTC	CATSRDRFSGANVLTF
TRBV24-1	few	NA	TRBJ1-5	TGTGCCACCATAGACGGAGGCAATCAGCCCCAGCATTTT	CATIDGGNQPQHF
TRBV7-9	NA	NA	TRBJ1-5	TGTGCCAGCAGCCCAAGCGGCAATCAGCCCCAGCATTTT	CASSPSGNQPQHF
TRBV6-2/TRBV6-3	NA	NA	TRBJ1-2	TGTGCCAGCAGTTACAACAGCTTGAACTATGGCTACACCTTC	CASSYNSLNYGYTF
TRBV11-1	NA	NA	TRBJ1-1	TGTGCCAGCAGCTTAGGGAACGGGGAAGCTTTCTTT	CASSLGNGEAFF
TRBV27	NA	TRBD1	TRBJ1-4	TGTGCCAGCAGTCAACCCGGGACAGGGGATGAAAAACTGTTTTTT	CASSQPGTGDEKLFF
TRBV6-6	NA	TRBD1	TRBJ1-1	TGTGCCAGCAGTCATCTCTCGACAGGGGGTAGGAGCACTGAAGCTTTCTTT	CASSHLSTGGRSTEAFF
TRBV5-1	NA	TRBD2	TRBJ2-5	TGCGCCAGCAGCTCCACAGGGACTAGCGGGGGTGGAGAGACCCAGTACTTC	CASSSTGTSGGGETQYF
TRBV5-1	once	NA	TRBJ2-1	TGCGCCAGCAGCTTGGGGGCAGGGAGGACCTACAATGAGCAGTTCTTC	CASSLGAGRTYNEQFF
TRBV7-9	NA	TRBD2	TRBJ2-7	TGTGCCAGCAGGGAGCGGGGACGGGACGAGCAGTACTTC	CASRERGRDEQYF
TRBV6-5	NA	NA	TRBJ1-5	TGTGCCAGCAGTCCGCTAAATCAGCCCCAGCATTTT	CASSPLNQPQHF
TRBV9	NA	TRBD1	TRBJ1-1	TGTGCCAGCAGCACAGGACAGGGCACTGAAGCTTTCTTT	CASSTGQGTEAFF
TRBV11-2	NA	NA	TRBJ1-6	TGTGCCAGCAGCTCCCGGGGAGGAGATTCACCCCTCCACTTT	CASSSRGGDSPLHF
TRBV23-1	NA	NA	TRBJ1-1	TGCGCCAGCAGTCGCTGCCGGGGTAACCGACTACCCTTGAACACTGAAGCTTTCTTT	CASSRCRGNRLPLNTEAFF
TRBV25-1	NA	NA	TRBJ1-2	TGTGCCAGCAGTGAAGGTTTGGGGGGGAGCGGCTACACCTTC	CASSEGLGGSGYTF
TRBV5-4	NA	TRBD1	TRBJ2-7	TGTGCCAGCAGCTTGGGGACAGGGGCCACCTACGAGCAGTACTTC	CASSLGTGATYEQYF
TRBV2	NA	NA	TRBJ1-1	TGTGCCAGCAGTGAGCAGGGGAGCACTGAAGCTTTCTTT	CASSEQGSTEAFF
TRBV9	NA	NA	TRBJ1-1	TGTGCCAGCAGCCTTAGGGGGACCACTGAAGCTTTCTTT	CASSLRGTTEAFF
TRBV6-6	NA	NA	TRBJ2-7	TGTGCCAGCAGTCGATCCTACGGCGAGCAGTACTTC	CASSRSYGEQYF
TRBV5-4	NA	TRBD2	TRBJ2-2	TGTGCCAGCAGCTTGGTTGCGCGGGGGGCCTTAGACACCGGGGAGCTGTTTTTT	CASSLVARGALDTGELFF
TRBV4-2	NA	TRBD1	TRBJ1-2	TGTGCCAGCACCCAGGACAGGGGCCCCCGCTATGGCTACACCTTC	CASTQDRGPRYGYTF
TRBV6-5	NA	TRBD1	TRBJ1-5	TGTGCCAGTCCCTCCGGGACAGGGGATAATCAGCCCCAGCATTTT	CASPSGTGDNQPQHF